Listed below are T cell receptor beta chains from one sample, sequenced in a study of T cell repertoires in cytomegalovirus infection. No antigen has been identified for these receptors. TCRdb redid the calling of the reads with MiXCR, one entry per CDR3 protein. The sample carries approximately 990,000 distinct CDR3 sequences, around 30% recorded once. Sequencing used cultured CD8+ T cells from PBMCs, obtained from culture after CMV antigen stimulation. Receptors originate from a human donor in good health (CMV status not recorded). Some clones in this sample may be carry-over from other donors' samples. CDR3s include the opening cysteine and the closing phenylalanine or tryptophan. D genes are given only for firm matches. Expanded clones are given a class, and other clones once, few, many or no size at all.

V gene	J gene	D gene	clone size	CDR3 protein	CDR3 DNA
TRBV12-3/TRBV12-4	TRBJ1-3	.	many	CASSLAMSDTIYF	TGTGCCAGCAGTTTAGCGATGAGTGACACCATATATTTT
TRBV13	TRBJ2-6	.	.	CVSSLGGANVLTF	TGTGTCAGCAGCTTAGGCGGGGCCAACGTCCTGACTTTC
TRBV7-6	TRBJ2-5	.	few	CASSPGSREETQYF	TGTGCCAGCAGCCCAGGCAGTAGGGAAGAGACCCAGTACTTC
TRBV6-2/TRBV6-3	TRBJ1-1	.	.	CATSKVMNTEAFF	TGTGCCACGAGTAAGGTGATGAACACTGAAGCTTTCTTT
TRBV4-3	TRBJ2-3	TRBD2	.	CASSQDLRASGGAADTQYF	TGCGCCAGCAGCCAAGATTTGAGGGCTAGCGGGGGGGCGGCAGATACGCAGTATTTT
TRBV5-1	TRBJ1-4	.	few	CASSLVETSLKEKLFF	TGCGCCAGCAGCTTGGTCGAGACTTCACTGAAGGAAAAACTGTTTTTT
TRBV5-5	TRBJ2-4	.	.	CASTVDGAKNIQYF	TGTGCCAGCACCGTCGATGGAGCCAAAAACATTCAGTACTTC
TRBV2	TRBJ2-5	TRBD2	.	CASSDGWRGAGTQYF	TGTGCCAGCAGTGATGGTTGGCGGGGGGCCGGGACCCAGTACTTC
TRBV7-9	TRBJ1-2	TRBD1	.	CASSLLSDDRGHNYGYTF	TGTGCCAGCAGCTTGTTGTCTGATGACAGGGGCCATAACTATGGCTACACCTTC
TRBV7-8	TRBJ1-5	.	many	CASSPFFAGPKQPQHF	TGTGCCAGCAGCCCGTTTTTCGCAGGGCCGAAGCAGCCCCAGCATTTT
TRBV7-9	TRBJ1-1	.	.	CASSFIPVNTEAFF	TGTGCCAGCAGCTTCATACCCGTTAACACTGAAGCTTTCTTT
TRBV7-2	TRBJ1-1	TRBD1	many	CASSFTGDYTEAFF	TGTGCCAGCAGCTTTACAGGGGACTACACTGAAGCTTTCTTT
TRBV10-3	TRBJ2-2	.	.	CAIMTATNTGELFF	TGTGCCATCATGACGGCCACGAACACCGGGGAGCTGTTTTTT
TRBV7-9	TRBJ2-1	TRBD1	few	CASSISHFQGARNEQFF	TGTGCCAGCAGCATTAGTCATTTCCAGGGGGCTCGGAATGAGCAGTTCTTC
TRBV15	TRBJ2-1	.	.	CATSRERGRKQFF	TGTGCCACCAGCAGAGAACGGGGGCGCAAGCAGTTCTTC
TRBV12-3/TRBV12-4	TRBJ1-2	TRBD1	.	CASSPTGGAYGYTF	TGTGCCAGCAGCCCCACAGGGGGCGCCTATGGCTACACCTTC
TRBV20-1	TRBJ1-1	.	few	CSAPGPPMNTEAFF	TGCAGTGCCCCTGGACCCCCCATGAACACTGAAGCTTTCTTT
TRBV12-3/TRBV12-4	TRBJ2-7	.	few	CASSFFGESSYEQYF	TGTGCCAGCAGTTTTTTCGGGGAAAGCTCCTACGAGCAGTACTTC
TRBV7-6	TRBJ2-3	.	.	CASSGRVTDTQYF	TGTGCCAGCAGCGGCAGGGTTACAGATACGCAGTATTTT
TRBV6-1	TRBJ2-1	TRBD2	few	CASSELVLRLRGGENEQFF	TGTGCCAGCAGTGAACTGGTCCTTCGGTTGCGGGGGGGGGAGAATGAGCAGTTCTTC
TRBV12-3/TRBV12-4	TRBJ2-7	TRBD2	.	CASSTTSGVAYEQYF	TGTGCCAGCAGCACGACTAGCGGGGTTGCCTACGAGCAGTACTTC
TRBV20-1	TRBJ2-1	.	few	CSARPWDSSEQFF	TGCAGTGCTAGACCCTGGGACTCGTCTGAGCAGTTCTTC
TRBV27	TRBJ2-3	.	.	CASRAGGDTQYF	TGTGCCAGCAGAGCAGGCGGAGATACGCAGTATTTT
TRBV7-9	TRBJ1-4	.	.	CASSTPGQIYEKLFF	TGTGCCAGCAGCACGCCCGGACAAATATATGAAAAACTGTTTTTT
TRBV7-2	TRBJ2-3	.	.	CASSLGRFADTQYF	TGTGCCAGCAGCCTGGGGAGGTTCGCAGATACGCAGTATTTT
TRBV19	TRBJ2-3	.	.	CASLGPRTQYF	TGTGCCAGTCTGGGGCCTAGGACGCAGTATTTT
TRBV9	TRBJ1-2	TRBD1	.	CASSTYRGENYGYTF	TGTGCCAGCAGCACGTACAGGGGGGAGAACTATGGCTACACCTTC
TRBV12-3/TRBV12-4	TRBJ1-4	.	many	CASSGRIDEKLFF	TGTGCCAGCAGTGGGAGGATTGACGAAAAACTGTTTTTT
TRBV7-9	TRBJ1-4	.	few	CASSLVVAGTNEKLFF	TGTGCCAGCAGCTTAGTGGTAGCGGGGACTAATGAAAAACTGTTTTTT
TRBV12-3/TRBV12-4	TRBJ1-2	TRBD1	.	CASSLSPAGGMDGYTF	TGTGCCAGCAGTTTAAGCCCGGCAGGGGGCATGGATGGCTACACCTTC
TRBV24-1	TRBJ2-1	.	once	CTTSDKNRDSRYNEQFF	TGTACCACCAGTGACAAGAACCGGGATTCGCGTTACAATGAGCAGTTCTTC
TRBV6-2/TRBV6-3	TRBJ2-1	.	few	CASSYTDNEQFF	TGTGCCAGCAGTTACACAGACAATGAGCAGTTCTTC
TRBV4-2	TRBJ2-7	.	once	CASSPGGQGAYEQYF	TGTGCCAGCAGCCCGGGAGGCCAGGGGGCCTACGAGCAGTACTTC
TRBV6-6	TRBJ2-2	TRBD1	.	CASSYSGDRGTGELFF	TGTGCCAGCAGTTACTCGGGGGACAGGGGCACCGGGGAGCTGTTTTTT
TRBV19	TRBJ1-2	TRBD1	few	CASSIDTGASLYGYTF	TGTGCCAGTAGTATAGACACAGGGGCTTCCCTCTATGGCTACACCTTC
TRBV7-8	TRBJ2-2	.	few	CASSASPAYTNTGELFF	TGTGCCAGCAGCGCTAGCCCGGCATACACGAACACCGGGGAGCTGTTTTTT
TRBV24-1	TRBJ2-1	TRBD1	few	CATSGKGASGSYNEQFF	TGTGCCACCAGTGGTAAGGGGGCCTCAGGGTCCTACAATGAGCAGTTCTTC
TRBV27	TRBJ2-7	.	.	CASRGGGQDFYEQYF	TGTGCCAGCAGAGGGGGGGGACAGGATTTCTACGAGCAGTACTTC
TRBV6-5	TRBJ2-1	TRBD2	.	CASSYSSSGGPDEQFF	TGTGCCAGCAGTTACTCGAGTAGCGGGGGCCCGGATGAGCAGTTCTTC
TRBV20-1	TRBJ2-7	TRBD1	.	CSAPTGWVPGEQYF	TGCAGTGCCCCGACAGGGTGGGTACCGGGAGAGCAGTACTTC
TRBV7-2	TRBJ2-3	.	many	CASTKGDYSTDTQYF	TGTGCCAGCACCAAGGGGGACTATAGCACAGATACGCAGTATTTT
TRBV2	TRBJ2-5	.	.	CASSDGTSSETQYF	TGTGCCAGCAGTGATGGGACCTCGTCAGAGACCCAGTACTTC
TRBV6-2/TRBV6-3	TRBJ1-2	.	few	CASSYAQGQGYTF	TGTGCCAGCAGTTACGCTCAGGGGCAGGGCTACACCTTC
TRBV5-1	TRBJ2-3	.	.	CASSLRPPASPPPDTQYF	TGCGCCAGCAGCTTGAGGCCACCGGCCTCCCCTCCCCCAGATACGCAGTATTTT
TRBV7-3	TRBJ2-1	TRBD1	.	CASSRDGTVYNEQFF	TGTGCCAGCAGCCGAGACGGGACAGTCTACAATGAGCAGTTCTTC
TRBV10-3	TRBJ1-2	.	few	CAISETLDGKHYGYTF	TGTGCCATCAGTGAGACCTTAGACGGGAAGCATTATGGCTACACCTTC
TRBV11-2	TRBJ2-3	TRBD2	.	CASSSPVRGGGTDTQYF	TGTGCCAGCAGCTCCCCGGTCCGGGGGGGGGGCACAGATACGCAGTATTTT
TRBV6-2/TRBV6-3	TRBJ1-1	TRBD1	few	CASSYWGQGKAEAFF	TGTGCCAGCAGTTACTGGGGACAGGGGAAGGCTGAAGCTTTCTTT
TRBV20-1	TRBJ2-1	TRBD1	few	CSATGTGGTSYNEQFF	TGCAGTGCTACCGGGACAGGGGGCACCTCCTACAATGAGCAGTTCTTC
TRBV4-1	TRBJ2-1	TRBD1	few	CASSHRDRAVDEQFF	TGCGCCAGCAGCCACCGGGACAGGGCAGTCGATGAGCAGTTCTTC
TRBV24-1	TRBJ2-1	TRBD1	few	CATMSGTGGNYNEQFF	TGTGCCACCATGAGTGGGACAGGGGGAAACTACAATGAGCAGTTCTTC
TRBV27	TRBJ1-1	.	.	CASSFGSRTAEAFF	TGTGCCAGCAGTTTCGGCAGCCGGACCGCTGAAGCTTTCTTT
TRBV4-1	TRBJ1-2	.	many	CASSHPRGDAYGYTF	TGCGCCAGCAGCCATCCGCGGGGGGACGCCTATGGCTACACCTTC
TRBV2	TRBJ1-1	.	.	CASRPHGSTEAFF	TGTGCCAGCAGGCCACATGGGTCCACTGAAGCTTTCTTT